The entry below gives a single T cell receptor (beta chain) sequence along with its context. The antigen is undetermined. CDR3 length: 16 amino acids. The V gene's germline CDR1 is MGHDK and CDR2 SYGVNS. Trimming removed 5 bases from V and 3 bases from J; junction bases left unmatched: 12. This sample is part of a study of T cell responses to AZD1222 COVID-19 vaccine. Findings and limits, study-wide: Sampling that yielded the repertoires occurred only after the peak T cell response.

The repertoire was sequenced with immunoSEQ multiplex PCR; TCRdb's copy has only in-frame clones and lacks some. In the table there are 150,000 or so clones, 90% to 95% of which are singletons. The chain couples TRBV25-1 to TRBJ2-5; 7 bases map to TRBD2. The sequences come from peripheral blood, collected on day 0 of AZD1222 vaccination. The receptor was isolated from an adult in good health. CDR3 bases: TGTGCCAGCAGTTTCGGGGGGACGGGGGTTGAAGAGACCCAGTACTTC. Amino acid sequence: CASSFGGTGVEETQYF.